This is a list of T cell receptor beta chains from one sample in a study of Ad26.COV2.S vaccination and SARS-CoV-2 variants. Profiled with immunoSEQ multiplex PCR; TCRdb holds only in-frame clones, not every one. The repertoire holds approximately 410,000 clones, with 92% as singletons. Sequences were derived from peripheral blood, sampled in a trial of Ad26.COV2.S vaccine versus placebo. These receptors originate from a person between 18 and 65 years old who received the Ad26.COV2.S COVID-19 vaccine or a placebo. CDR3s include the opening cysteine and the closing phenylalanine or tryptophan. Each record gives: CDR3 protein, CDR3 DNA, V gene, D gene, clone size, J gene. D genes are given only for firm matches. Size values are once, few and many counts, or a class for expanded clones, and some rows have none.

CASSFNGRRMGAFF | TGTGCCAGCAGTTTCAACGGTAGGCGGATGGGAGCTTTCTTT | TRBV27 | . | . | TRBJ1-1
CASSLVRQAVGSGANVLTF | TGTGCCAGCAGCTTAGTAAGACAGGCGGTGGGCTCTGGGGCCAACGTCCTGACTTTC | TRBV7-9 | . | once | TRBJ2-6
CASSFRINQETQYF | TGTGCCAGCAGCTTCCGAATAAACCAAGAGACCCAGTACTTC | TRBV9 | . | . | TRBJ2-5
CASRSGGSGNTIYF | TGTGCCAGCAGGTCTGGGGGGAGTGGAAACACCATATATTTT | TRBV28 | . | . | TRBJ1-3
CASSLELGGNEQYF | TGTGCCAGCAGCTTAGAATTGGGGGGTAACGAGCAGTACTTC | TRBV11-2 | . | . | TRBJ2-7
CASSLNRGQMDYGYTF | TGTGCCAGCTCCCTAAACAGGGGGCAGATGGACTATGGCTACACCTTC | TRBV18 | TRBD1 | . | TRBJ1-2
CSVGTLSTNYGYTF | TGCAGCGTGGGGACCCTTTCTACTAACTATGGCTACACCTTC | TRBV29-1 | . | . | TRBJ1-2
CASSPGSPAQHF | TGTGCCAGCTCACCTGGATCCCCGGCCCAGCATTTT | TRBV18 | . | few | TRBJ1-5
CASISTGRNTEAFF | TGTGCCAGCATCTCGACAGGAAGGAACACTGAAGCTTTCTTT | TRBV2 | . | . | TRBJ1-1
CASSEGLQTARNTEAFF | TGTGCCAGCAGCGAAGGTCTGCAGACAGCTCGGAACACTGAAGCTTTCTTT | TRBV11-3 | . | . | TRBJ1-1
CASSLLSGGASEQFF | TGTGCCAGCAGCCTGCTAAGCGGGGGGGCCTCTGAGCAGTTCTTC | TRBV3-1/TRBV3-2 | TRBD2 | . | TRBJ2-1
CASSESLAGGPANEETQYF | TGTGCCAGCAGTGAAAGTCTAGCGGGGGGGCCAGCTAATGAAGAGACCCAGTACTTC | TRBV2 | TRBD2 | . | TRBJ2-5
CASSLDPRSTDTQYF | TGTGCCAGCAGTTTAGATCCCCGGAGCACAGATACGCAGTATTTT | TRBV28 | . | once | TRBJ2-3
CASTGYTEAFF | TGTGCCAGCACCGGCTACACTGAAGCTTTCTTT | TRBV6-5 | . | . | TRBJ1-1
CAGSPGPFNEKLFF | TGTGCCGGTTCACCGGGACCATTTAATGAAAAACTGTTTTTT | TRBV5-8 | . | . | TRBJ1-4
CASSLEAGLGSPLHF | TGTGCCAGCAGCTTAGAGGCAGGCCTTGGATCACCCCTCCACTTT | TRBV11-2 | . | . | TRBJ1-6
CASSPGTLAGPEQFF | TGTGCCAGCAGCCCCGGCACACTAGCGGGGCCCGAGCAGTTCTTC | TRBV7-8 | TRBD2 | . | TRBJ2-1
CASSTLLQGSSNYGYTF | TGTGCCAGCTCAACCCTCCTGCAGGGGTCTTCTAACTATGGCTACACCTTC | TRBV18 | . | . | TRBJ1-2
CASSDGQSEETQYF | TGCGCCAGCAGTGACGGGCAGAGCGAAGAGACCCAGTACTTC | TRBV10-1 | . | once | TRBJ2-5
CASTPPRVYGYTF | TGTGCCAGCACCCCGCCCAGGGTCTATGGCTACACCTTC | TRBV28 | . | . | TRBJ1-2
CASSPRFPGEQYF | TGTGCCAGCAGCCCTAGATTTCCGGGAGAGCAGTACTTC | TRBV7-8 | . | . | TRBJ2-7
CASSRGGRSTDTQYF | TGTGCCAGCAGTCGGGGGGGCAGGTCCACAGATACGCAGTATTTT | TRBV5-4 | TRBD2 | once | TRBJ2-3
CASIRQGNYGYTF | TGTGCCAGCATTAGACAGGGGAACTATGGCTACACCTTC | TRBV12-3/TRBV12-4 | TRBD1 | . | TRBJ1-2
CASSDRGSSYEQYF | TGTGCCAGCAGTGACAGGGGTTCTTCCTACGAGCAGTACTTC | TRBV27 | TRBD1 | . | TRBJ2-7
CASSFRHHSNQPQHF | TGTGCCAGCAGCTTCAGACATCATAGCAATCAGCCCCAGCATTTT | TRBV7-2 | . | . | TRBJ1-5
CASSTITPYNSPLHF | TGTGCCAGCAGTACCATTACCCCCTATAATTCACCCCTCCACTTT | TRBV28 | . | . | TRBJ1-6
CASSQGTRRSGNTIYF | TGTGCCAGCAGCCAAGGGACACGACGCTCTGGAAACACCATATATTTT | TRBV7-2 | . | . | TRBJ1-3
CASSYVLGEKLFF | TGTGCCAGCAGTTACGTCCTAGGAGAAAAACTGTTTTTT | TRBV6-2/TRBV6-3 | . | . | TRBJ1-4
CASSFSSPGELFF | TGTGCCAGCAGTTTCAGCAGTCCCGGGGAGCTGTTTTTT | TRBV12-3/TRBV12-4 | . | once | TRBJ2-2
CASSERGAGSPEAFF | TGTGCCAGCAGTGAAAGAGGGGCCGGTAGCCCTGAAGCTTTCTTT | TRBV2 | . | . | TRBJ1-1
CASSYSRGYSNQPQHF | TGTGCCAGCAGTTACTCAAGGGGGTATAGCAATCAGCCCCAGCATTTT | TRBV6-2/TRBV6-3 | . | . | TRBJ1-5
CASSIREGYQPQHF | TGTGCCAGTAGTATCCGAGAGGGTTACCAGCCCCAGCATTTT | TRBV19 | . | few | TRBJ1-5
CASSLNRNPGELFF | TGTGCCAGCAGTTTGAACAGGAATCCCGGGGAGCTGTTTTTT | TRBV27 | . | . | TRBJ2-2
CASSPVGQPQHF | TGTGCCAGTAGCCCAGTCGGCCAGCCCCAGCATTTT | TRBV19 | . | few | TRBJ1-5
CASSPTTSGDYEQYF | TGTGCCAGCAGCCCCACGACTAGCGGGGATTACGAGCAGTACTTC | TRBV7-8 | TRBD2 | . | TRBJ2-7
CASSLERLRGYNEQFF | TGTGCCAGCAGCTTGGAAAGGTTGAGGGGTTACAATGAGCAGTTCTTC | TRBV5-6 | . | . | TRBJ2-1
CASILPAGGYEQYF | TGTGCCAGCATCCTTCCAGCGGGGGGTTACGAGCAGTACTTC | TRBV2 | TRBD2 | . | TRBJ2-7
CASSSYQNSNQPQHF | TGTGCCAGCAGCTCTTACCAAAATAGCAATCAGCCCCAGCATTTT | TRBV7-8 | . | . | TRBJ1-5
CASSPGGAGADTQYF | TGCGCCAGCAGCCCCGGGGGGGCCGGGGCAGATACGCAGTATTTT | TRBV5-1 | TRBD2 | . | TRBJ2-3
CASSLLEGKGYEQYF | TGTGCCAGCAGCTTACTTGAAGGGAAGGGCTACGAGCAGTACTTC | TRBV7-6 | . | . | TRBJ2-7
CSASGGESSYNEQFF | TGCAGTGCTAGTGGCGGGGAGAGCTCCTACAATGAGCAGTTCTTC | TRBV20-1 | . | . | TRBJ2-1
CASSSKGWSFVWKKLFF | TGCGCCAGCAGCTCTAAGGGTTGGAGCTTCGTTTGGAAAAAACTGTTTTTT | TRBV5-1 | . | . | TRBJ1-4
CASSLGSTEINYGYTF | TGCGCCAGCAGCTTGGGGTCAACGGAGATTAACTATGGCTACACCTTC | TRBV5-1 | . | . | TRBJ1-2
CASYSTGDSGSYNSPLHF | TGTGCCAGCTACTCGACAGGGGATTCGGGGTCCTATAATTCACCCCTCCACTTT | TRBV7-9 | TRBD1 | . | TRBJ1-6
CASSPGQGIDYGYTF | TGTGCCAGTAGTCCGGGACAGGGAATTGACTATGGCTACACCTTC | TRBV19 | TRBD1 | few | TRBJ1-2
CASRSRGGSSYEQYF | TGTGCCAGTAGGTCCCGGGGGGGGAGCTCCTACGAGCAGTACTTC | TRBV19 | TRBD2 | . | TRBJ2-7
CASRNPMMDEQFF | TGTGCCAGCCGAAACCCAATGATGGATGAGCAGTTCTTC | TRBV14 | . | . | TRBJ2-1
CASSANGPTEAFF | TGTGCCAGCAGTGCAAATGGGCCTACTGAAGCTTTCTTT | TRBV2 | . | few | TRBJ1-1
CASSLGSSGANVLTF | TGTGCCAGCAGCTTGGGGTCCTCTGGGGCCAACGTCCTGACTTTC | TRBV5-6 | . | . | TRBJ2-6
CASTSTGGPSYEQYF | TGTGCCAGCACCAGTACGGGGGGCCCCTCCTACGAGCAGTACTTC | TRBV13 | . | . | TRBJ2-7
CAWSSGRGDQPQHF | TGTGCCTGGAGCTCTGGTCGGGGCGATCAGCCCCAGCATTTT | TRBV30 | . | . | TRBJ1-5
CASSQGPARGDYGYTF | TGTGCCAGCAGCCAAGGCCCGGCTCGAGGGGACTATGGCTACACCTTC | TRBV7-8 | . | . | TRBJ1-2
CASSLIAGSYEQYF | TGTGCCAGCAGCTTAATAGCAGGATCCTACGAGCAGTACTTC | TRBV11-2 | . | . | TRBJ2-7
CATSRSRGRETQYF | TGTGCCACCAGCAGGTCCAGGGGCCGAGAGACCCAGTACTTC | TRBV15 | . | . | TRBJ2-5
CAWSPRNSPLHF | TGTGCCTGGAGTCCTAGGAATTCACCCCTCCACTTT | TRBV30 | . | . | TRBJ1-6
CASSPSTGNTIYF | TGTGCCAGCAGCCCATCAACTGGAAACACCATATATTTT | TRBV5-5 | . | few | TRBJ1-3
CASTPSRAPYEQYF | TGTGCCAGTACCCCTTCCCGCGCGCCCTACGAGCAGTACTTC | TRBV19 | . | . | TRBJ2-7
CASSPGQGLEEQYF | TGCGCCAGCAGCCCAGGACAGGGATTGGAAGAGCAGTACTTC | TRBV4-1 | TRBD1 | . | TRBJ2-7
CASSQTPEAFF | TGTGCCAGCAGCCAGACACCTGAAGCTTTCTTT | TRBV11-2 | . | . | TRBJ1-1
CASSIEQGGNSPLHF | TGTGCCAGTAGTATAGAACAGGGAGGCAATTCACCCCTCCACTTT | TRBV19 | . | . | TRBJ1-6